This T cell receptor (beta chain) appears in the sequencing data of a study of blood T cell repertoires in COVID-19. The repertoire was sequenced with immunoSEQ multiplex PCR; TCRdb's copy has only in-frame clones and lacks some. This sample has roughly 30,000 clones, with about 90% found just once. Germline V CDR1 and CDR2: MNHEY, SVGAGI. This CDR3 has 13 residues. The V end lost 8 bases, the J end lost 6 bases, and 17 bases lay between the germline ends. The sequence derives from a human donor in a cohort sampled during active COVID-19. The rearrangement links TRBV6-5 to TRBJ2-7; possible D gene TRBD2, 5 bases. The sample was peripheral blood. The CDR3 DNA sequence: TGTGCCAGCTTCGCTGACACCGAGGGCGAGCAGTACTTC. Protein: CASFADTEGEQYF.